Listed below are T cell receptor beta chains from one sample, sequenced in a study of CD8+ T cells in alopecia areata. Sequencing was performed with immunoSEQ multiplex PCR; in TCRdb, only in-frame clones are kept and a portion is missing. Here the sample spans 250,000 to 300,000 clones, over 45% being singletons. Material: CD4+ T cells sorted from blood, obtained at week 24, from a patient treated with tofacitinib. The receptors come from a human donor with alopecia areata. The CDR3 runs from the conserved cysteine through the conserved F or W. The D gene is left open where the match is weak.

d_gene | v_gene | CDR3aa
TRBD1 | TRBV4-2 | CASSQEDRSLINEQFF
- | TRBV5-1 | CASSFSGETQYF
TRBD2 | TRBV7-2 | CASSLQAGGWIQETQYF
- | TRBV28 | CASNQGDRTYEQYF
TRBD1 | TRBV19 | CASSTGQGGDTQYF
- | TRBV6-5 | CASSRGQYEQYF
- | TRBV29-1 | CSVEAEDRWGYGYTF
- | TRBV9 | CASSRVDNEQFF
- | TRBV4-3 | CASSQSWGQGTIYF
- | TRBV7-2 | CASTPMSNQPQHF
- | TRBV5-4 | CASSLDGGPNTGELFF
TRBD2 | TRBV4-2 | CASSQDGLANRADTQYF
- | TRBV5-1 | CASSPPGQLYEQYF
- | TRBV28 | CASSIRDWTSKNIQYF
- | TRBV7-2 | CASSLARGTNTGELFF
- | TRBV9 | CASSVAAAANTGELFF
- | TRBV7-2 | CASRAGARSTDTQYF
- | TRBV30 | CAWTRTGGDNYGYTF
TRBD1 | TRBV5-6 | CASSIRDRGHSAAFF
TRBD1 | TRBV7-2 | CASSSDRSSSYEQYF
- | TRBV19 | CASTGKNYNTQYF
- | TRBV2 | CASTFWGPTSGANVLTF
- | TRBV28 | CASRWSSYNEQFF
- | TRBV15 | CATSRQLSSYNEQFF
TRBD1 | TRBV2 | CASSGTGAETQYF
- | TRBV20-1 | CSAQSYGYTF
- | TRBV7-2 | CASSWDGRSLHF
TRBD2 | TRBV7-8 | CASSPLAGGPEETQYF
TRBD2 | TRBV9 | CASSITSGGAWETQYF
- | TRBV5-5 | CASSPNTGTPGPAGYTF
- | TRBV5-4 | CASSLQGYTEAFF
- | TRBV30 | CAWRGNYGYTF
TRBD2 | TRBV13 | CASSPAILAGGPLEETQYF
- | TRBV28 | CASSLGTYEQYF
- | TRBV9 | CASSVATEAVYGYTF
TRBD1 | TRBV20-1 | CGPDRGKTQYF
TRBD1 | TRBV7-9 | CASSQADGQGSSPLHF
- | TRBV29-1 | CSVAQANYGYTF
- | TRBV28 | CASSRPASSYNSPLHF
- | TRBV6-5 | CASGRQERETQYF
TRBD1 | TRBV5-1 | CASSLDRGHLDGYTF
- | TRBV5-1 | CASSVRGQETQYF
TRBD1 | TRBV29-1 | CSVEAVLGGGYTF
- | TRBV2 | CASSGTSNEQYF
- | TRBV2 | CASSGQGVNQPQHF
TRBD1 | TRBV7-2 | CASSLQGSTGGDGYTF
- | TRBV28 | CASSPGQGGEQYF
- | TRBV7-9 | CASSLGSLNEQFF
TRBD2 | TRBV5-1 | CASSFGQRGDNEQFF
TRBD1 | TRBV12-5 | CASARTGAFTF
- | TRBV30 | CAWSVRRTSQETQYF
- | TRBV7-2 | CASSLSRFGSYNEQFF
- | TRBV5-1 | CASSAALSSYNEQFF
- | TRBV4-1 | CASSHWVPAFNYGYTF
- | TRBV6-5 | CASSRDNRVKRQQYF
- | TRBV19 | CASSIRSGTYGYTF
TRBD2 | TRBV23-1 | CASSHGAGGSYNEQFF
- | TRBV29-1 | CSVAGVSTEAFF
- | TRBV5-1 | CASSLSGNEQFF